The 7 T cell receptor beta chains below all came from one sample that was sequenced in a study of T cell responses to AZD1222 COVID-19 vaccine. Here immunoSEQ multiplex PCR was the method, and the copy in TCRdb shows in-frame clones only, minus some. This sample has around 110,000 clones, with roughly nine tenths found just once. The specimen was peripheral blood, collected on day 0 of AZD1222 vaccination. The receptors here all came from an adult in good health.

The chain has TRBV6-2 or TRBV6-3 and TRBJ1-1; 10 nucleotides line up with TRBD1. Germline loops: CDR1 MNHEY, CDR2 SVGEGT. CDR3 size: 21 residues. V was pared by 2 bases and J by 6 bases, with 24 bases of the junction left unmatched. DNA of the CDR3: TGTGCCAGCAGTTACCCGGGACAGGGGAGTAAGTTTGGTGGAATCCTCCCTGAAGCTTTCTTT. It is translated as CASSYPGQGSKFGGILPEAFF.

This clone has just one count. The rearrangement joins TRBV7-6 to TRBJ2-6; TRBD1 matches at 8 bases. V shed 1 base and J 0 bases; nucleotides not matched to a gene: 8. CDR3 size: 19 residues. From germline, CDR1 is SGHVS and CDR2 FNYEAQ. The CDR3 loop is CASSLVGGTGSSGANVLTF. CDR3 nucleotide sequence: TGTGCCAGCAGCTTAGTTGGCGGGACAGGATCCTCTGGGGCCAACGTCCTGACTTTC.

The chain has TRBV7-3 and TRBJ2-1; 7 nucleotides align to TRBD2. Germline V gene sequence: CDR1 SGHTA, CDR2 FQGTGA. The trim removed 5 bases at V and 9 bases at J, leaving 7 bases unmatched. The CDR3 totals 13 residues. The CDR3 is CASSTQRGSEQFF. The CDR3 bases are TGTGCCAGCAGCACGCAGCGGGGATCTGAGCAGTTCTTC.

This clone was counted a single time. The genes are TRBV18 and TRBJ1-5, with TRBD1 as a possible D gene (5 bases). The CDR3 has 14 residues. Trimming removed 6 bases from V and 3 bases from J, with 12 bases in between. The V gene's germline CDR1 is KGHSH and CDR2 LQKENI. CDR3 bases: TGTGCCAGCTCCACCGAGGGGATCAATCAGCCCCAGCATTTT. Amino acids: CASSTEGINQPQHF.

This clone occurred once. V usage is TRBV4-2 and J usage is TRBJ2-3, with D perhaps TRBD1 or TRBD2 (6 bases each). CDR3 length: 17 residues. Germline V gene sequence: CDR1 LGHNA, CDR2 YNFKEQ. V lost 0 bases, J lost 6 bases, and 19 bases lay in between. This chain's CDR3 is CASSQDIRGPLVDTQYF. In DNA, the CDR3 is TGTGCCAGCAGCCAAGATATCCGGGGGCCACTGGTGGATACGCAGTATTTT.

The CDR3 nucleotides are TGCGCCAGCAGCCCCAGCGTCTCCAGGGCGAGCACTGAAGCTTTCTTT. It specifies CASSPSVSRASTEAFF. The genes are TRBV5-1 and TRBJ1-1; possible D gene TRBD1, 5 bases. The ends were cut back, 4 bases at V and 4 bases at J, with 20 bases in the middle. The CDR3 loop spans 16 amino acids. Germline V CDR1 and CDR2: SGHRS, YFSETQ.

This rearrangement joins TRBV7-8 to TRBJ1-3; D unclear. V lost 1 base and J 1 base, leaving 8 bases between the germline ends. The CDR3 has 15 amino acids. From germline, CDR1 is SGHVS and CDR2 FQNEAQ. The CDR3 DNA sequence: TGTGCCAGCAGCTTAGGCGGAAGATCTGGAAACACCATATATTTT. This gives the protein CASSLGGRSGNTIYF.